These 10 T cell receptor beta chains were sequenced from one sample in a study of T cell repertoires in cytomegalovirus infection (dated by TCRdb to the late 2010s). The listed sequencing device is Illumina HiSeq 1500. In-frame beta chains were kept once TCRdb had trimmed the public reads at Q25 with fastp and called clones with MiXCR. Identical CDR3 proteins give one entry, which carries the most common genes and DNA. The sample table holds 450,000 to 650,000 distinct CDR3 sequences, of which approximately 26% were seen once. Less than 15% of the sample goes to the ten largest clones. Sequencing was performed on PBMCs. These receptor sequences come from a human donor in good health (CMV status not recorded). Some clones in this sample may be carry-over from other donors' samples.

V gene TRBV6-2 or TRBV6-3 combines with J gene TRBJ1-1; D not resolved. This CDR3 has 17 amino acids. V dropped 6 bases and J dropped 0 bases, with 20 bases sitting between them. Germline V lookup: CDR1 MNHEY, CDR2 SVGEGT. The CDR3 bases are TGTGCCAGCAGACCCTGGGAAGGACCAACAATGAACACTGAAGCTTTCTTT. This translates into CASRPWEGPTMNTEAFF.

Comment on this clonotype: At one boundary the junction diverges from the germline segment, which might be a read error. The CDR3 here is CASRLPGETGALFF. The DNA of the CDR3 is TGTGCCAGCAGACTGCCCGGGGAGACCGGGGCGCTGTTTTTT. The chain combines TRBV28 with TRBJ2-2; D is tentatively TRBD1 or TRBD2 (5 bases each). Germline-derived CDR1 and CDR2 are MDHEN and SYDVKM. The CDR3 covers 14 residues.

The table lists this clonotype with many counts. The chain joins TRBV7-2 to TRBJ2-2; 12 nucleotides agree with TRBD2. CDR1 is SGHTA, CDR2 FQGNSA, per germline. The length of the CDR3 is 19 residues. V lost 5 bases to trimming and J lost 7 bases; unmatched junction nucleotides: 17. The CDR3 reads CASSTLWGLAGEGIGELFF. The CDR3 nucleotides are TGTGCCAGCAGCACCCTCTGGGGACTAGCGGGCGAAGGGATCGGGGAGCTGTTTTTT. Together with reference TRBV7-2 and TRBJ2-2, the CDR3 gives the full variable domain: GAGVSQSPSNKVTEKGKDVELRCDPISGHTALYWYRQSLGQGLEFLIYFQGNSAPDKSGLPSDRFSAERTGGSVSTLTIQRTQQEDSAVYLCASSTLWGLAGEGIGELFFGEGSRLTVL.

This clonotype showed up just a few times. J is TRBJ2-1 and V is TRBV4-3; no clear D gene. The length of the CDR3 is 15 residues. With 0 bases removed from V and 0 bases from J, the gap between germline ends came to 6 bases. Germline V gives CDR1 LGHNA, CDR2 YSLEER. The CDR3 protein is CASSQDLTSYNEQFF. For the CDR3, the DNA is TGCGCCAGCAGCCAAGACCTAACCTCCTACAATGAGCAGTTCTTC.

Ten or more counts support this clonotype. This chain joins TRBV7-2 and TRBJ1-2, with a tentative D call TRBD1 (5 bases). V lost 5 bases, J lost 3 bases, and 10 bases lay in between. CDR1 SGHTA and CDR2 FQGNSA come from the germline V gene. The CDR3 has 13 residues. CDR3 DNA: TGTGCCAGCAGCAAGGTGGGGGACTATGGCTACACCTTC. This gives the protein CASSKVGDYGYTF. Together with reference TRBV7-2 and TRBJ1-2, the CDR3 gives the full variable domain: GAGVSQSPSNKVTEKGKDVELRCDPISGHTALYWYRQSLGQGLEFLIYFQGNSAPDKSGLPSDRFSAERTGGSVSTLTIQRTQQEDSAVYLCASSKVGDYGYTFGSGTRLTVV.

In its sample, this clonotype was seen many times. The J gene is TRBJ1-1, the V gene TRBV29-1, with a possible D match to TRBD1 (5 bases). Germline CDR1 SQVTM, CDR2 ANQGSEA. CDR3 length: 12 amino acids. V shed 7 bases and J shed 5 bases, with 14 bases lying between them. CDR3 amino acids: CSGTPGRTEAFF. In DNA, the CDR3 is TGCAGCGGGACGCCGGGACGGACTGAAGCTTTCTTT.

This clonotype was recorded at least ten times. V is TRBV7-8 and J is TRBJ2-3; D remains ambiguous. CDR1 is SGHVS and CDR2 is FQNEAQ in the germline V gene. The CDR3 contains 17 residues. The V gene lost 1 base and the J gene lost 3 bases, with 17 bases spanning the gap. CDR3 in amino acids: CASSLEPHFFGTDTQYF. The CDR3 bases are TGTGCCAGCAGCTTAGAGCCCCACTTTTTTGGTACAGATACGCAGTATTTT.

This clonotype came up once. The chain combines TRBV15 with TRBJ1-1; D is perhaps TRBD1 (6 bases). The germline V gene encodes CDR1 LNHNV and CDR2 YYDKDF (reference sequence). V was shortened by 0 bases and J by 10 bases, with 15 bases between the two germline ends. The CDR3 consists of 14 residues. CDR3 region: CATSRDGRGFGAFF. CDR3 nucleotide sequence: TGTGCCACCAGCAGAGATGGCAGGGGTTTCGGAGCTTTCTTT.

This clonotype occurred many times. This sequence joins TRBV7-6 and TRBJ2-1; no clear D gene. Trimming pared 4 bases from V and 0 bases from J, leaving 7 bases between. The CDR3 contains 14 residues. Germline V CDR1 and CDR2: SGHVS, FNYEAQ. CDR3 DNA sequence: TGTGCCAGCAGCTACGGTCCCTCCTACAATGAGCAGTTCTTC. Residues: CASSYGPSYNEQFF.

DNA of the CDR3: TGCAGTGCTAGATCTAACACAGATACGCAGTATTTT. Translating it yields CSARSNTDTQYF. V usage is TRBV20-1 and J usage is TRBJ2-3; no definite D call. This CDR3 is built from 12 residues. V was shortened by 2 bases and J by 2 bases, with 5 bases between the two germline ends. Germline-derived CDR1 and CDR2 are DFQATT and SNEGSKA (reference sequence).